The 18 T cell receptor beta chains below were found in one sample sequenced in a study of neoadjuvant anti-PD-1 for oral cavity cancer. Data came from immunoSEQ multiplex PCR; TCRdb stores just in-frame clones and leaves some out. The sample includes roughly 13,000 clones, about 70% of them seen just once. Sequencing was performed on PBMCs, taken before nivolumab (anti-PD-1) treatment. The receptors come from a person aged 35-79 years with oral cavity squamous cell carcinoma.

The chain is built from TRBV4-1 and TRBJ1-2, with 10 positions matching TRBD1. CDR3 size: 16 residues. Trimming removed 1 base from V and 6 bases from J; junction bases left unmatched: 8. The germline CDR1 and CDR2 sequences are MGHRA and YSYEKL. CDR3 nucleotides: TGCGCCAGCAGCCAAGTGTATCTGACAGGGGGCCATGGCTACACCTTC. Protein sequence: CASSQVYLTGGHGYTF.

There are a few counts of this clone. Here the CDR3 reads CSVESVFEETQYF. The CDR3 bases are TGCAGCGTTGAAAGCGTTTTTGAAGAGACCCAGTACTTC. The chain is built from TRBV29-1 and TRBJ2-5, with D unresolved. V lost 2 bases, J lost 3 bases, and 10 bases lay in between. This CDR3 region has 13 residues. CDR1 is SQVTM and CDR2 is ANQGSEA in the germline V gene.

The CDR3 here is CASSIGGHEQYF. The CDR3 DNA reads as TGCGCCAGCAGCATAGGGGGCCACGAGCAGTACTTC. The rearrangement uses TRBV10-1 and TRBJ2-7; TRBD1 agrees at 7 bases. V was clipped by 6 bases and J by 5 bases; unmatched bases: 4. The CDR3 is 12 amino acids. Germline CDR1 WNHNN, CDR2 SYGVQD (reference sequence).

Notes on this clone: At one boundary the junction diverges from the germline segment, which might be a read error. The J gene is TRBJ1-1, the V gene TRBV5-1; 10 bases fit TRBD1. CDR3 length: 13 amino acids. The germline V gene has CDR1 SGHRS and CDR2 YFSETQ. The CDR3 DNA is TGCGCCAGCAGCTCGACCGGGACAGGGGCCGCCTCATGG. It specifies CASSSTGTGAASW.

The rearrangement links TRBV6-1 to TRBJ1-5; D is unclear. Trimming removed 4 bases from V and 0 bases from J, with 10 bases in between. The CDR3 has 15 amino acids. Germline V gene data show CDR1 as MNHNS and CDR2 as SASEGT. CDR3 in amino acids: CASSVQAGSNQPQHF. The CDR3 DNA sequence: TGTGCCAGCAGTGTTCAGGCGGGTAGCAATCAGCCCCAGCATTTT.

The chain employs TRBV30 and TRBJ2-3, with 8 bases that match TRBD2. The germline V gene encodes CDR1 GTSNPN and CDR2 SVGIG (reference sequence). The V and J ends lost 5 bases and 0 bases, in that order; junction bases with no gene match: 1. The CDR3 has 13 amino acids. The CDR3 reads CAWSSGSTDTQYF. The CDR3 DNA reads TGTGCCTGGTCTAGCGGGAGCACAGATACGCAGTATTTT.

The V gene is TRBV6-4, the J gene TRBJ1-2; the match to TRBD1 covers 8 bases. V lost 8 bases and J lost 7; bases outside the gene matches: 12. The CDR3 loop spans 14 amino acids. Germline values: CDR1 MRHNA, CDR2 SNTAGT. The CDR3 spells CASVGRQGAGGYTF. CDR3 DNA sequence: TGTGCCAGCGTCGGGCGGCAGGGGGCGGGTGGCTACACCTTC.

The chain employs TRBV6-1 and TRBJ1-6, with D uncertain. The length of the CDR3 is 15 residues. The V end was cut by 4 bases, the J end by 0 bases, with 7 bases between. The germline gives CDR1 MNHNS, CDR2 SASEGT. The CDR3 sequence is CASSGLSSYNSPLHF. The DNA of the CDR3 is TGTGCCAGCAGTGGGCTTAGCTCCTATAATTCACCCCTCCACTTT.

The genes are TRBV28 and TRBJ1-3; D unclear. The CDR3 totals 13 residues. Germline V lookup: CDR1 MDHEN, CDR2 SYDVKM. The V end lost 2 bases, the J end lost 14 bases, and 16 bases lay between the germline ends. In nucleotides, the CDR3 is TGTGCCAGCAGTTTACTCCCTGCAAACCGGGTATATTTT. This codes for CASSLLPANRVYF.

This chain links TRBV29-1 with TRBJ2-5; 11 bases match TRBD2. After removal of 6 bases from V and 4 bases from J, the junction contained 4 bases not matched to a gene. CDR3 length: 13 residues. Germline assignment: CDR1 SQVTM and CDR2 ANQGSEA. CDR3 coding DNA: TGCAGCGTGCGCCTAGCGGGGGGAGAGACCCAGTACTTC. The encoded protein is CSVRLAGGETQYF.

V is TRBV29-1 and J is TRBJ1-2, with 7 bases lining up with TRBD1. This CDR3 comprises 15 residues. Trimming at V came to 7 bases and at J to 4 bases, leaving 15 bases not matched to a gene. CDR1 SQVTM and CDR2 ANQGSEA come from the germline V gene. The CDR3 nucleotides read TGCAGCGCAAAGCCCACAGGGGCCGGCGGCTATGGCTACACCTTC. Translating it yields CSAKPTGAGGYGYTF. Combining the CDR3 with reference TRBV29-1 and TRBJ1-2 gives the whole variable domain SAVISQKPSRDICQRGTSLTIQCQVDSQVTMMFWYRQQPGQSLTLIATANQGSEATYESGFVIDKFPISRPNLTFSTLTVSNMSPEDSSIYLCSAKPTGAGGYGYTFGSGTRLTVV.

V usage is TRBV7-9 and J usage is TRBJ2-7; D possibly corresponds to TRBD2 (6 bases). CDR1 SEHNR and CDR2 FQNEAQ come from the germline V gene (reference sequence). This CDR3 comprises 15 residues. V was shortened by 5 bases and J by 5 bases, with 19 bases between the two germline ends. The DNA of the CDR3 is TGTGCCAGCAGCCATCGGCGGCTAGCGTTCGACGAGCAGTACTTC. Translated: CASSHRRLAFDEQYF.

This chain joins TRBV5-4 and TRBJ2-5; 8 bases fit TRBD2. The ends lost 1 base at V and 4 bases at J; junction bases unmatched: 6. Germline CDR1 and CDR2: SGHNT and YYREEE (reference sequence). The CDR3 has 15 amino acids. CDR3 coding DNA: TGTGCCAGCAGCTTGCCCGGGAGGGAGGGAGAGACCCAGTACTTC. Translated: CASSLPGREGETQYF.

V gene TRBV7-6 combines with J gene TRBJ2-5; D is undetermined. The V gene's germline CDR1 is SGHVS and CDR2 FNYEAQ. V shed 2 bases and J shed 5 bases, with 6 bases lying between them. This CDR3 is built from 12 residues. The CDR3 DNA is TGTGCCAGCAGCTTACTAGGCGAGACCCAGTACTTC. Its translation: CASSLLGETQYF.

The chain combines TRBV9 with TRBJ2-1; TRBD2 is a possible D gene (6 bases). The germline V gene encodes CDR1 SGDLS and CDR2 YYNGEE. Trimming took 9 bases from V and 0 from J, leaving 13 bases between them. The CDR3 covers 14 residues. As DNA, the CDR3 is TGTGCCACCTTTCGGGGGAGCTCCTACAATGAGCAGTTCTTC. Amino acid sequence: CATFRGSSYNEQFF.

The chain uses TRBV6-1 and TRBJ1-2; TRBD1 matches at 8 bases. CDR1 is MNHNS and CDR2 is SASEGT in the germline V gene. CDR3 length equals 15 residues. Losses at the gene ends were 2 bases for V and 5 bases for J; bases not matched to a gene: 7. CDR3 region: CASSEQGARRYGYTF. The CDR3 nucleotides are TGTGCCAGCAGTGAACAGGGGGCCAGGAGGTATGGCTACACCTTC.

The J gene is TRBJ2-1, the V gene TRBV6-5, with a possible D match to TRBD1 (7 bases). The CDR3 totals 14 residues. The germline gives CDR1 MNHEY, CDR2 SVGAGI. Deletions cut 6 bases from V and 3 bases from J, with 12 bases between. As DNA, the CDR3 is TGTGCCAGCAGCCGACAGGGAGGCTACAATGAGCAGTTCTTC. Translated: CASSRQGGYNEQFF.

This sequence joins TRBV6-1 and TRBJ1-2, with a possible D match to TRBD1 (5 bases). The CDR3 is 14 amino acids. Germline-derived CDR1 and CDR2 are MNHNS and SASEGT. Trimming cost V 3 bases and J 4 bases, with 12 bases left between them. In nucleotides, the CDR3 is TGTGCCAGCAGTGAGTCGGGGACGGCCTATGGCTACACCTTC. Translating gives CASSESGTAYGYTF.